The clone carrying this T cell receptor beta chain was seen once. Its specificity is unknown. This record comes from a study of cytotoxic CD8 clonotypes in ibrutinib-treated CLL. Study as a whole: Once patients had received a median 12 months of treatment, range 6 to 36, response samples were obtained.

Study-wide results and caveats: With treatment, public clonotypes, which were uncommon, either contracted or remained stable. Clonality measured at baseline exceeded age-matched healthy donors, tracking circulating CD8+ T-cell counts. The study sampled sustained-remission and progressing patients at different times.

This CDR3 has 18 amino acids. The V and J ends lost 5 bases and 9 bases respectively, with 30 bases between them. Germline CDR1 and CDR2: MNHEY and SMNVEV (reference sequence). Only in-frame clones appear in the TCRdb table, and some are missing; sequencing was by immunoSEQ multiplex PCR. The sample consists of approximately 45,000 clones, 60% to 70% of them appearing once. This specimen consisted of PBMCs, obtained after 24 months of ibrutinib treatment. The V and J genes are TRBV27 and TRBJ2-3, with D perhaps given as TRBD1 or TRBD2 (5 bases each). The TCR sequence derives from a human donor with chronic lymphocytic leukemia. The CDR3 bases are TGTGCCAGCAGTCCCTGGATACGACAGACGGGGCGAGAGAAAACGCAGTATTTT. Translated: CASSPWIRQTGREKTQYF.